One sample yielded the 13 T cell receptor beta chains listed below, sequenced in a study of blood T cell repertoires in COVID-19. TCRdb keeps only in-frame clones here, not all; method: immunoSEQ multiplex PCR. This table holds 300,000 or so clones, around four fifths found once. Sequenced: peripheral blood. The source is a woman between 50 and 59 years old with active or convalescent COVID-19.

J is TRBJ2-7 and V is TRBV18; D may be TRBD1 (6 bases). Germline loops: CDR1 KGHSH, CDR2 LQKENI. V was trimmed by 2 bases and J by 4 bases, leaving 15 bases between them. The CDR3 is 15 residues long. The CDR3 nucleotides read TGTGCCAGCTCACCAAAGGGCGTGGGGGCTTACGAGCAGTACTTC. Its translation: CASSPKGVGAYEQYF.

The rearrangement links TRBV5-1 to TRBJ1-3; 10 bases fit TRBD1. The V gene's germline CDR1 is SGHRS and CDR2 YFSETQ. The CDR3 loop spans 15 amino acids. Trimming took 4 bases from V and 3 from J; bases not matched to a gene: 4. The DNA of the CDR3 is TGCGCCAGCAGCGCGGGGACAGGGGATGGAAACACCATATATTTT. Protein sequence: CASSAGTGDGNTIYF.

The V gene is TRBV19, the J gene TRBJ1-5; 7 bases are shared with TRBD1. The germline V gene encodes CDR1 LNHDA and CDR2 SQIVND (reference sequence). J was trimmed by 4 bases and V by 0 bases; bases with no gene match: 9. CDR3 size: 17 residues. CDR3 nucleotide sequence: TGTGCCAGTAGTATAGATTGGGGAGACAGGGCTAATCAGCCCCAGCATTTT. Protein product: CASSIDWGDRANQPQHF.

The V and J genes are TRBV5-1 and TRBJ1-6, with 10 nucleotides matching TRBD1. Per germline, CDR1 SGHRS and CDR2 YFSETQ. J lost 9 bases, V lost 0 bases, and 6 bases had no gene match. The CDR3 covers 16 residues. CDR3 loop: CASSLGQGAAVSPLHF. The CDR3 coding sequence is TGCGCCAGCAGCTTGGGACAGGGGGCCGCGGTTTCACCCCTCCACTTT.

The gene calls are TRBV7-2 and TRBJ1-2, with D possibly being TRBD1 (6 bases). The CDR3 is 14 residues long. Germline CDR1 is SGHTA and CDR2 is FQGNSA. Deletions cut 5 bases from V and 7 bases from J, with 17 bases between. In DNA, the CDR3 is TGTGCCAGCAGCCCCGGAACAGGGTCGGGTGGCTACACCTTC. Translation gives CASSPGTGSGGYTF.

The chain links TRBV6-5 to TRBJ1-2; a possible D gene is TRBD1 (6 bases). Trimming shortened V by 6 bases and J by 4 bases, and 12 bases separated the two germline ends. The germline gives CDR1 MNHEY, CDR2 SVGAGI. The CDR3 runs 13 residues. This CDR3 is CASSPGQSYGYTF. As DNA, the CDR3 is TGTGCCAGCAGCCCCGGACAGAGCTATGGCTACACCTTC.

The rearrangement uses TRBV11-2 and TRBJ2-1; D gene unclear. The CDR3 extends over 17 amino acids. Germline CDR1 reads SGHAT; CDR2 reads FQNNGV. V lost 5 bases and J lost 0, with 17 bases in between. CDR3: CASSRTSNPRSYNEQFF. CDR3 DNA: TGTGCCAGCAGCCGCACATCGAATCCCCGCTCCTACAATGAGCAGTTCTTC.

This clone has only one observation. The gene calls are TRBV2 and TRBJ2-7; 8 nucleotides match TRBD1. The CDR3 contains 13 residues. V trimming: 7 bases; J trimming: 4 bases; junction bases outside the gene matches: 6. Germline V CDR1 and CDR2: SNHLY, FYNNEI. The CDR3 spells CASIGDRGYEQYF. CDR3 sequence (DNA): TGTGCCAGCATTGGAGACAGGGGTTACGAGCAGTACTTC.

V gene TRBV28 combines with J gene TRBJ2-7; 9 bases line up with TRBD1. The CDR3 length is 16 residues. Looked up from germline, CDR1 is MDHEN and CDR2 is SYDVKM. V lost 2 bases, J lost 5 bases, and 10 bases stayed unmatched. CDR3 coding DNA: TGTGCCAGCAGTTTAGGGGACAGGGCTTTAAAAAACGAGCAGTACTTC. It codes for CASSLGDRALKNEQYF.

This clone is a singleton in its sample. The chain carries TRBV5-1 and TRBJ1-5; maybe TRBD1 (5 bases). Germline CDR1 SGHRS, CDR2 YFSETQ. V gave up 4 bases and J gave up 4 bases, with 15 bases separating them. The CDR3 length is 15 residues. This CDR3 is CASSPRGGANQPQHF. The CDR3 coding sequence is TGCGCCAGCAGCCCGAGGGGCGGGGCAAATCAGCCCCAGCATTTT.

Written as DNA, the CDR3 is TGTGCCAGCAGTTACGGGCAGGGGGCGCGTTCTGAAGCTTTCTTT. Translating it yields CASSYGQGARSEAFF. The V gene is TRBV6-5, the J gene TRBJ1-1; TRBD1 agrees at 8 bases. J lost 6 bases, V lost 2 bases, and 8 bases had no gene match. The CDR3 runs to 15 residues. CDR1 and CDR2 (germline): MNHEY, SVGAGI.

The chain carries TRBV13 and TRBJ2-7; the D gene is possibly TRBD2 (6 bases). V lost 4 bases to trimming and J lost 1 base, with 17 bases between them. The CDR3 has 16 amino acids. The germline CDR1 and CDR2 sequences are PRHDT and FYEKMQ (reference sequence). CDR3 region: CASSSGSGWVSYEQYF. CDR3 DNA: TGTGCCAGCAGCTCCGGAAGCGGGTGGGTTTCCTACGAGCAGTACTTC.

The V and J genes are TRBV10-3 and TRBJ2-4, with D hard to call. V lost 10 bases to trimming and J lost 0 bases, with 10 bases between them. The CDR3 runs to 13 residues. Germline lookup yields CDR1 ENHRY and CDR2 SYGVKD. This chain's CDR3 is CATPTRAKNIQYF. Here the CDR3 DNA reads TGTGCCACCCCCACGCGAGCCAAAAACATTCAGTACTTC.